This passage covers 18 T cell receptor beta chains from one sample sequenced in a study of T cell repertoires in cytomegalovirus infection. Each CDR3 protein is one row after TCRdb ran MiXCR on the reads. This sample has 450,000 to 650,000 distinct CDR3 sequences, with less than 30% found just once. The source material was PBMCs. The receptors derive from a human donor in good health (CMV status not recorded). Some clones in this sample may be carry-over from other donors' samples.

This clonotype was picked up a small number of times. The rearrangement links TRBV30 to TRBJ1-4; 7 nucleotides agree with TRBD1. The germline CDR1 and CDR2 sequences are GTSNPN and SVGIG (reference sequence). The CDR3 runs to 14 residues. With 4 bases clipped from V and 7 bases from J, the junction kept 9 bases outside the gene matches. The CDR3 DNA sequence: TGTGCCTGGACCCCGGACAGGAGGTTTGAAAAACTGTTTTTT. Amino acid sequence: CAWTPDRRFEKLFF.

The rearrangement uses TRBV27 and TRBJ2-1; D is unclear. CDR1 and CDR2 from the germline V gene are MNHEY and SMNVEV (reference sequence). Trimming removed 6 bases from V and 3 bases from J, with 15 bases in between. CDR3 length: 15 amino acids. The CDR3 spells CASSSVLGRYNEQFF. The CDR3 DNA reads TGTGCCAGCAGCTCAGTCCTAGGACGCTACAATGAGCAGTTCTTC.

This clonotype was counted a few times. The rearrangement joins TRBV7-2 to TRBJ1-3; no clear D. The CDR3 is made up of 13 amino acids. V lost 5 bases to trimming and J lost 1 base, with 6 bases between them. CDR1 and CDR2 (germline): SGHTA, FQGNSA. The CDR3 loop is CASSLPSGNTIYF. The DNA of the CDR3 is TGTGCCAGCAGCCTTCCTTCTGGAAACACCATATATTTT.

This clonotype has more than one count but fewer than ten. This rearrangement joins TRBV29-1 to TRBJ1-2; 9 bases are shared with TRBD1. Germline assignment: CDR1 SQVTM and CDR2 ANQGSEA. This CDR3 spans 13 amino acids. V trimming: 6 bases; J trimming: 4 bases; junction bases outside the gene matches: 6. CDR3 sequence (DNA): TGCAGCGTGGATGGGGACAGGGTCTATGGCTACACCTTC. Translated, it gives CSVDGDRVYGYTF.

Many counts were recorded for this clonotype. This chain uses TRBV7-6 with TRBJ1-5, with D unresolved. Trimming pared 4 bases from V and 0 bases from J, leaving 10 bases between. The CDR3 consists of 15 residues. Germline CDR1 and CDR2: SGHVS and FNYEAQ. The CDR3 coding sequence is TGTGCCAGCAGCTCCTCCCCTTATAGCAATCAGCCCCAGCATTTT. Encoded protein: CASSSSPYSNQPQHF.

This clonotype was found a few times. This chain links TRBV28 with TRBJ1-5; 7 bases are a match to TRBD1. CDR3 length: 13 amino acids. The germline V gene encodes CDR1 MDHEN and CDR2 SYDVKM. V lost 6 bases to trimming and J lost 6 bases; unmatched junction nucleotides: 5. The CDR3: CASRVQGTQPQHF. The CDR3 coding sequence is TGTGCCAGCAGGGTACAGGGGACTCAGCCCCAGCATTTT. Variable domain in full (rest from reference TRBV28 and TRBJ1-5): DVKVTQSSRYLVKRTGEKVFLECVQDMDHENMFWYRQDPGLGLRLIYFSYDVKMKEKGDIPEGYSVSREKKERFSLILESASTNQTSMYLCASRVQGTQPQHFGDGTRLSIL.

The CDR3, as DNA: TGCAGTGCTAGCTCTCCTTACAATCAGCCCCAGCATTTT. It specifies CSASSPYNQPQHF. The chain links TRBV20-1 to TRBJ1-5; D is undetermined. V gave up 3 bases and J gave up 3 bases, with 9 bases separating them. Per germline, CDR1 DFQATT and CDR2 SNEGSKA (reference sequence). There are 13 residues in the CDR3.

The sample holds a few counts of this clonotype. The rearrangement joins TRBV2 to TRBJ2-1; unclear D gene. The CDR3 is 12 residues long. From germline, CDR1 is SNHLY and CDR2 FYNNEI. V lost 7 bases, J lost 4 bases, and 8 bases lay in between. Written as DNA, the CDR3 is TGTGCCAGCAAGAGGCGGTACAATGAGCAGTTCTTC. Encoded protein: CASKRRYNEQFF.

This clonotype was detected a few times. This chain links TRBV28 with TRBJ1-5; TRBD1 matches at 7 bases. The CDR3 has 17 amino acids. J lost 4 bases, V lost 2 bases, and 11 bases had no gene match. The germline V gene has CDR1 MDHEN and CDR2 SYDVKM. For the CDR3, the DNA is TGTGCCAGCAGTTTAAATTTGGGGCCAGGGGGTAATCAGCCCCAGCATTTT. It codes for CASSLNLGPGGNQPQHF.

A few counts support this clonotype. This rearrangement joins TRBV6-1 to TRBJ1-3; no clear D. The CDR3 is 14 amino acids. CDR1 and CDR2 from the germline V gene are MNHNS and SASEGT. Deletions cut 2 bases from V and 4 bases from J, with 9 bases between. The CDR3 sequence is CASSEFGAGNTIYF. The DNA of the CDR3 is TGTGCCAGCAGTGAATTCGGCGCAGGAAACACCATATATTTT.

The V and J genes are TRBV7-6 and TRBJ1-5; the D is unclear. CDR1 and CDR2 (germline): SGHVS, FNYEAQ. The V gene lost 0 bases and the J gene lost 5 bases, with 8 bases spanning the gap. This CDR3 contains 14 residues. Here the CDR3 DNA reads TGTGCCAGCAGCTTAGCGGATACCGATCAGCCCCAGCATTTT. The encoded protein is CASSLADTDQPQHF.

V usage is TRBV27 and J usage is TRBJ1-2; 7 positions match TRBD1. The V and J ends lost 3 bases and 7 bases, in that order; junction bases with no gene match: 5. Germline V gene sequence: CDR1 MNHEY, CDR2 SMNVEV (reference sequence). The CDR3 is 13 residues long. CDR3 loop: CASSFLGGAGYTF. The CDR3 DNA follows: TGTGCCAGCAGTTTTTTAGGGGGCGCTGGCTACACCTTC.

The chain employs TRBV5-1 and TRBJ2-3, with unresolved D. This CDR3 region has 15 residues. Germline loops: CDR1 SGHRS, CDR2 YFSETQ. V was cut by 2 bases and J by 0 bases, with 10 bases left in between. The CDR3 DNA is TGCGCCAGCAGCTTCGGCTCGAAGAGCACAGATACGCAGTATTTT. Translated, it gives CASSFGSKSTDTQYF.

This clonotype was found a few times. The CDR3 nucleotides read TGTGCCAGTATCCCCGGGCCGGGACAGGGTTTGCAGGTCAATCAGCCCCAGCATTTT. Translating gives CASIPGPGQGLQVNQPQHF. The V call is TRBV19, the J call TRBJ1-5; 9 bases fit TRBD1. The CDR3 runs 19 residues. The ends lost 7 bases at V and 3 bases at J; junction bases unmatched: 19. Germline CDR1 and CDR2: LNHDA and SQIVND (reference sequence).

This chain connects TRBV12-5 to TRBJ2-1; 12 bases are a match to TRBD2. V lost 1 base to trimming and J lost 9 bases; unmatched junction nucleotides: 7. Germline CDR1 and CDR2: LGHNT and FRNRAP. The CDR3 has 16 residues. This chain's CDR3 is CASGLALAGGQIEQFF. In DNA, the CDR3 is TGTGCTAGTGGTTTGGCGCTAGCGGGAGGGCAGATTGAGCAGTTCTTC.

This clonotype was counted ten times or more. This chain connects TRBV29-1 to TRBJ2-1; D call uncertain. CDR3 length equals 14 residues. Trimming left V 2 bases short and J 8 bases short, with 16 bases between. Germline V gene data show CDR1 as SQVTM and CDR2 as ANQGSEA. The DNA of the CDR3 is TGCAGCGTTGAAAAGGGTTTACTTATCGATGAGCAGTTCTTC. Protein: CSVEKGLLIDEQFF.

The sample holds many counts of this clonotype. Written as DNA, the CDR3 is TGTGCCAGCAGCCTAGGGCTTGGCTATGGCTACACCTTC. It specifies CASSLGLGYGYTF. V gene TRBV12-3 or TRBV12-4 combines with J gene TRBJ1-2; D gene unclear. Trimming pared 6 bases from V and 4 bases from J, leaving 12 bases between. The CDR3 has 13 amino acids.

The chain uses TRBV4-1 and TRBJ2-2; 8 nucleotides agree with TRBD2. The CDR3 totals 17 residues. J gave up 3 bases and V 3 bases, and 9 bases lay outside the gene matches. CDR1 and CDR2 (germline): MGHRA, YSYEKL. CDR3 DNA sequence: TGCGCCAGCAGCCAGTGGGGAAGCGGGAGAGACACCGGGGAGCTGTTTTTT. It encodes CASSQWGSGRDTGELFF.